This T cell receptor beta chain was captured by sequencing in a study of cytomegalovirus exposure and HLA in healthy donors. The PCR was carried out with 60 Vbeta primers and 13 Jbeta primers. TCRdb's table, derived via immunoSEQ multiplex PCR, lists solely in-frame clones and lacks some. The profile shows about 160,000 clones, around 90% of them singletons. Findings and caveats of the study: TCR beta V- and J-gene trimming was later associated with a missense DCLRE1C variant. In a later analysis, HLA-associated TCR beta chains were more clonally expanded than equally common others. Among the most significant clusters, several appeared linked to common viral pathogens in a later analysis.

The CDR3 has 13 residues. The ends were cut back, 6 bases at V and 0 bases at J, with 8 bases in the middle. CDR1 KGHSH and CDR2 LQKENI come from the germline V gene. Regarding this clone: The antigen is undetermined.

The sequencing input was PBMCs. This TCR was recovered from a woman aged 25 to 45 in good health and CMV-seronegative. The gene calls are TRBV18 and TRBJ1-2; the D gene is possibly TRBD1 (6 bases). CDR3 DNA: TGTGCCAGCTCGGACAGTCCTAACTATGGCTACACCTTC. Translation: CASSDSPNYGYTF.